This entry describes one T cell receptor beta chain. Its antigen is unidentified. This entry comes from a study of EBV T-cell therapy then PD-1 blockade in nasopharyngeal carcinoma. Documented time point: 266 days after commencement of treatment, after nivolumab therapy. Described treatment: AdE1-LMPpoly-expanded autologous EBV-specific T-cell therapy followed by anti-PD-1 nivolumab. The table came from immunoSEQ multiplex PCR; TCRdb's copy has only in-frame clones and leaves some out. Among about 20,000 clones listed, around 80% were seen once. The starting material was CD8+ T cells from blood, obtained at approximately day 250 from a patient whose treatment included autologous EBV-specific T cells and nivolumab. The sequence came from a man aged 35 to 55 with nasopharyngeal carcinoma.

CDR3: CASRAGQGSNEQFF. Here the CDR3 DNA reads TGTGCCAGCAGGGCGGGACAGGGGTCCAATGAGCAGTTCTTC. The chain joins TRBV6-4 to TRBJ2-1; 10 bases map to TRBD1. Germline V gene sequence: CDR1 MRHNA, CDR2 SNTAGT. The CDR3 consists of 14 residues. The junction had 5 bases not matched to a gene; V was cut back by 6 bases and J by 6 bases.